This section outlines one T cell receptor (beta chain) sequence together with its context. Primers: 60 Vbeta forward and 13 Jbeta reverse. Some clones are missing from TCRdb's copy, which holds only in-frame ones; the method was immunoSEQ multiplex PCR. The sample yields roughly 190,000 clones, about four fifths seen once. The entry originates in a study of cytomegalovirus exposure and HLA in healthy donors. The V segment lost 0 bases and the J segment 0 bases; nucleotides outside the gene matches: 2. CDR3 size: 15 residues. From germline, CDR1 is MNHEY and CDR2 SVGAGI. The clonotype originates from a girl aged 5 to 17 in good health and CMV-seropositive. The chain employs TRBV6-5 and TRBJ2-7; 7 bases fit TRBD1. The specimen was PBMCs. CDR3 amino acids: CASSYSNRGSYEQYF. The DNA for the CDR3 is TGTGCCAGCAGTTACTCGAACAGGGGCTCCTACGAGCAGTACTTC.